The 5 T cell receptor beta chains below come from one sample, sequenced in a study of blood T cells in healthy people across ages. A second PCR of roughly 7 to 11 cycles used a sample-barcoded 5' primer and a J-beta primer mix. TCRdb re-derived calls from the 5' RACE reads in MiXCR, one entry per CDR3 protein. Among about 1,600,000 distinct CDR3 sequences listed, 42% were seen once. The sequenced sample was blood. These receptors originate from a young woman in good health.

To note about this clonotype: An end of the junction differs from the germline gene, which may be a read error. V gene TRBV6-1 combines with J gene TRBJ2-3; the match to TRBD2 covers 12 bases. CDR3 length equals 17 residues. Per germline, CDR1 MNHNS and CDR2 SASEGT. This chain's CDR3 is CASCCPRLAGDVDAQYF. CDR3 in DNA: TGTGCCAGCTGCTGCCCTCGACTAGCGGGGGATGTAGATGCGCAGTATTTT.

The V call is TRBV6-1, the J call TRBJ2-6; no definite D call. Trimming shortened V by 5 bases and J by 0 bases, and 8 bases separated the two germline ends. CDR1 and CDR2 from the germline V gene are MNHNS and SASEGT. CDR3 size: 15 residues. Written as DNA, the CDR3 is TGTGCCAGCAGTCGTGGTGTCTCTGGGGCCAACGTCCTGACTTTC. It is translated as CASSRGVSGANVLTF.

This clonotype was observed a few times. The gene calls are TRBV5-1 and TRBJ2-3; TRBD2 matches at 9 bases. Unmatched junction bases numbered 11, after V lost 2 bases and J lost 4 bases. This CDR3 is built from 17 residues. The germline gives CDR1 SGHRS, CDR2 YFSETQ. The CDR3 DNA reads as TGCGCCAGCAGCTTAAATCCGGGACTAGCTCAGTCAGATACGCAGTATTTT. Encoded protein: CASSLNPGLAQSDTQYF.

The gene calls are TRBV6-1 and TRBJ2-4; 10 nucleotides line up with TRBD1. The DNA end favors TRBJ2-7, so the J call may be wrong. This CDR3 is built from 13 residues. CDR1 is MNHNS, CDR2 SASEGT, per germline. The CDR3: CASKGQGRIEQYF. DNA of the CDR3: TGTGCCAGCAAGGGACAGGGGAGGATCGAGCAGTACTTC.

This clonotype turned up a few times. CDR3 region: CASGRTRGPSTDTQYF. The CDR3 DNA is TGTGCCAGCGGACGAACCAGGGGACCTAGCACAGATACGCAGTATTTT. The chain employs TRBV12-3 or TRBV12-4 and TRBJ2-3; weak D call: TRBD1 (6 bases). CDR3 size: 16 residues. V was trimmed by 8 bases and J by 0 bases, leaving 18 bases between them.